This T cell receptor beta chain stems from a study of technical replicates of blood from a handful of donors. Clones were read by immunoSEQ multiplex PCR, and TCRdb kept only the in-frame ones, dropping some. The sample includes 75,000 to 85,000 clones, over 75% of them seen just once. Germline CDR1 is SEHNR and CDR2 is FQNEAQ (reference sequence). The CDR3 has 14 amino acids. V was trimmed by 1 base and J by 8 bases, leaving 12 bases between them. Sequencing was performed on PBMCs. The sequence came from a human donor in good health. Some clones in this sample may be carry-over from other donors' samples. V gene TRBV7-9 combines with J gene TRBJ2-4, with D perhaps TRBD2 (6 bases). The CDR3 region has the DNA TGTGCCAGCAGCTTAGAATGGAGGGGCGACATTCAGTACTTC. As protein: CASSLEWRGDIQYF.